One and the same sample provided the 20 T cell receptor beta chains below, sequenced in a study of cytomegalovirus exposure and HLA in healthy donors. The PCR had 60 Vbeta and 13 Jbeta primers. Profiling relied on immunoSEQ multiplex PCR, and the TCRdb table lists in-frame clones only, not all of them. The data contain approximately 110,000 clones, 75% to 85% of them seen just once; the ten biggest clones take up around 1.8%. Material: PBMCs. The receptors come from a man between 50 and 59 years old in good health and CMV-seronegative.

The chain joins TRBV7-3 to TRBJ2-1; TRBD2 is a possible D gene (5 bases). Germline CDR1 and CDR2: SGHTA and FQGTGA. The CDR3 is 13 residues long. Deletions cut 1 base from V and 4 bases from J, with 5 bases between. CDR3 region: CASSLREYNEQFF. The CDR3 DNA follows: TGTGCCAGCAGCTTAAGGGAGTACAATGAGCAGTTCTTC.

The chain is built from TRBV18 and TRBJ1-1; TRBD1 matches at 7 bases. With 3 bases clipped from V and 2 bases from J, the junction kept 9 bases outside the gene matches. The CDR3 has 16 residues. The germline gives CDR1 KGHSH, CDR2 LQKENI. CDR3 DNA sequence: TGTGCCAGCTCACCGATTCAGACAGGGAGAAACACTGAAGCTTTCTTT. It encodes CASSPIQTGRNTEAFF.

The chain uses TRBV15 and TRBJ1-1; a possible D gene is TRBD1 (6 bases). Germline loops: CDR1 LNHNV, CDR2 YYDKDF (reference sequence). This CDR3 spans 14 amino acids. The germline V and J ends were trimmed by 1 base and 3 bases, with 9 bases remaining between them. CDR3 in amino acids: CATSRGQGYTEAFF. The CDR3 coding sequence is TGTGCCACCAGCAGAGGCCAGGGGTACACTGAAGCTTTCTTT.

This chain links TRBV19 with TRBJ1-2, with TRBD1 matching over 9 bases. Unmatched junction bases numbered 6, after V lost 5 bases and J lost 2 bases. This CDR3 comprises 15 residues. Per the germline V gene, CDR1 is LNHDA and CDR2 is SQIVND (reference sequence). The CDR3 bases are TGTGCCAGTAGTCCGTGGGACAGGGAAAACTATGGCTACACCTTC. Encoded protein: CASSPWDRENYGYTF.

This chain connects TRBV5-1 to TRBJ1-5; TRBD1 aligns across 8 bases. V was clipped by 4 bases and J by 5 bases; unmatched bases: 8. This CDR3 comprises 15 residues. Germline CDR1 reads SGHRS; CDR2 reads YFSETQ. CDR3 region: CASSPSGGMDQPQHF. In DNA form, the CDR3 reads TGCGCCAGCAGCCCGTCAGGGGGCATGGATCAGCCCCAGCATTTT.

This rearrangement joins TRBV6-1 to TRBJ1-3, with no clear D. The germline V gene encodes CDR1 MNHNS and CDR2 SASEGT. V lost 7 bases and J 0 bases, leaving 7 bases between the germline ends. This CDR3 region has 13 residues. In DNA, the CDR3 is TGTGCCAGCACTAGTAACTCTGGAAACACCATATATTTT. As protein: CASTSNSGNTIYF.

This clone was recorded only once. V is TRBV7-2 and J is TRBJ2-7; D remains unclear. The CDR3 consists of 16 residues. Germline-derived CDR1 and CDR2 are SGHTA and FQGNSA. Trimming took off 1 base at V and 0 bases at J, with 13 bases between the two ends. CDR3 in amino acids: CASSLVGGPYSYEQYF. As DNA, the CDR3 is TGTGCCAGCAGCTTAGTCGGTGGGCCTTACTCCTACGAGCAGTACTTC.

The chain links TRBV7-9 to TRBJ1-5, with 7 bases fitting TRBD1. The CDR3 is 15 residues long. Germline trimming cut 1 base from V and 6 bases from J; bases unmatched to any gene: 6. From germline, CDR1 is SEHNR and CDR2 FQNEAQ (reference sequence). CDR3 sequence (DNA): TGTGCCAGCAGCTTAGGACAGGGAACATCTCAGCCCCAGCATTTT. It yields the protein CASSLGQGTSQPQHF.

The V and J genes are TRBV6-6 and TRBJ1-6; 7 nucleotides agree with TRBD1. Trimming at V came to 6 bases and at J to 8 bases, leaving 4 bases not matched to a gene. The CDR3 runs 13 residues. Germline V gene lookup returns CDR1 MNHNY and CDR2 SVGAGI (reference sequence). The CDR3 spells CASSPGGYSPLHF. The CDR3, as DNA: TGTGCCAGCAGCCCAGGGGGGTATTCACCCCTCCACTTT.

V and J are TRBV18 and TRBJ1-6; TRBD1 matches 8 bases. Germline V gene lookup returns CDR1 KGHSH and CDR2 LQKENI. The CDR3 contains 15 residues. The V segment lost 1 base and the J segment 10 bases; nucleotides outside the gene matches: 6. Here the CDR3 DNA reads TGTGCCAGCTCACCACTCGGGACAGGTGGATCACCCCTCCACTTT. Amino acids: CASSPLGTGGSPLHF.

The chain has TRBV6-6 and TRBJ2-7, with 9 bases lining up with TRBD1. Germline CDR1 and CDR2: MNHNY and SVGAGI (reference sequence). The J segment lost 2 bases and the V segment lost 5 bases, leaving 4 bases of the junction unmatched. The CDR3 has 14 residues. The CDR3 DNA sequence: TGTGCCAGCAGTCCCGGGACAGGGCCCTACGAGCAGTACGTC. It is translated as CASSPGTGPYEQYV.

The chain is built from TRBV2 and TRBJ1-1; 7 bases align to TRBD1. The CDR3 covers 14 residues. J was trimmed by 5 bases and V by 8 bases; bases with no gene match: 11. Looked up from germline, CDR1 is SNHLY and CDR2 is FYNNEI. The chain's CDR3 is CASCVQGVRTEAFF. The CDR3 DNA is TGTGCCAGCTGCGTCCAGGGGGTCAGGACTGAAGCTTTCTTT.

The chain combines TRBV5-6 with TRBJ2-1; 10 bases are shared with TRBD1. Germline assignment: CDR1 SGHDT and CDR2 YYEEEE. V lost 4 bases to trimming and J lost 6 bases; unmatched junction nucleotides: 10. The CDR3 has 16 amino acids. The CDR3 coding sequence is TGTGCCAGCAGCAACCCCGGGACAGGGGTATTCAATGAGCAGTTCTTC. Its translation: CASSNPGTGVFNEQFF.

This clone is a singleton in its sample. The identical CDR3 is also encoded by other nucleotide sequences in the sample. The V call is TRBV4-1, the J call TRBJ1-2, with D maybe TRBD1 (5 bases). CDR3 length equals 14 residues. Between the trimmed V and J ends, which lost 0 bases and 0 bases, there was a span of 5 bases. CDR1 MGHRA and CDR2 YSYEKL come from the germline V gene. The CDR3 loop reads CASSQDRANYGYTF. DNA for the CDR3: TGCGCCAGCAGCCAAGACAGGGCTAACTATGGCTACACCTTC.

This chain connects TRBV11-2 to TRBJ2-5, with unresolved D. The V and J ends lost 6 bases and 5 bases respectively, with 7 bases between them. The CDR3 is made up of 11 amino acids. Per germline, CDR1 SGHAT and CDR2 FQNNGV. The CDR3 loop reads CASSFGETQYF. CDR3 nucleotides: TGTGCCAGCAGTTTCGGTGAGACCCAGTACTTC.

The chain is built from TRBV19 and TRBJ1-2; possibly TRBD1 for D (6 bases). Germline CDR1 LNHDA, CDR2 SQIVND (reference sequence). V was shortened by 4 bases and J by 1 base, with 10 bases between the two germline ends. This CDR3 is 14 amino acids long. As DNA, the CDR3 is TGTGCCAGTAGTAACGCAGGGGATAACTATGGCTACACCTTC. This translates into CASSNAGDNYGYTF. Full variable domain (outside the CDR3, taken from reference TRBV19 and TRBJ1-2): DGGITQSPKYLFRKEGQNVTLSCEQNLNHDAMYWYRQDPGQGLRLIYYSQIVNDFQKGDIAEGYSVSREKKESFPLTVTSAQKNPTAFYLCASSNAGDNYGYTFGSGTRLTVV.

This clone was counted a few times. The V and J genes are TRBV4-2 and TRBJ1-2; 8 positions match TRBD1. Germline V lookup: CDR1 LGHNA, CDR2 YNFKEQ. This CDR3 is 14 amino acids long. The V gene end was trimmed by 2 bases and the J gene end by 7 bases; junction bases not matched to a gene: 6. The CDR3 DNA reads TGTGCCAGCAGCCAACCCACAGGGGGTGGTGGCTACACCTTC. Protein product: CASSQPTGGGGYTF.

CDR3 residues: CASSPAANYGYTF. The CDR3 nucleotides are TGTGCCAGCAGCCCCGCAGCTAACTATGGCTACACCTTC. The rearrangement links TRBV6-5 to TRBJ1-2; the D is unclear. Germline values: CDR1 MNHEY, CDR2 SVGAGI. This CDR3 is 13 amino acids long. Trimming removed 6 bases at V and 0 bases at J, with 8 bases between.

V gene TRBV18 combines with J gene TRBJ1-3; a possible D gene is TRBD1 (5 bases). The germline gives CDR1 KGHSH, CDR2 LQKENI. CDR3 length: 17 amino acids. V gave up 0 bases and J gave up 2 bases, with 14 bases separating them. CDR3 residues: CASSPPNRPKPGNTIYF. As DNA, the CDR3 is TGTGCCAGCTCACCACCAAACAGGCCGAAGCCTGGAAACACCATATATTTT. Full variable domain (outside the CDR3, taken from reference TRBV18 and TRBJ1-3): NAGVMQNPRHLVRRRGQEARLRCSPMKGHSHVYWYRQLPEEGLKFMVYLQKENIIDESGMPKERFSAEFPKEGPSILRIQQVVRGDSAAYFCASSPPNRPKPGNTIYFGEGSWLTVV.

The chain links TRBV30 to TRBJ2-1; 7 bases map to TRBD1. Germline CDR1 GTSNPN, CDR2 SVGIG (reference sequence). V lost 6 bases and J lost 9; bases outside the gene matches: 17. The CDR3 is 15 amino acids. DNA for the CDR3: TGTGCCTGTACACCCCCCGGGACAGTGGCCAGTGAGCAGTTCTTC. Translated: CACTPPGTVASEQFF.